This entry describes one TCR beta chain. The antigen is undetermined. Only in-frame clones appear in the TCRdb table, and some are missing; sequencing was by immunoSEQ multiplex PCR. The repertoire includes about 38,000 clones, about 80% of them detected once, and 8.9% sits in the top ten. Trimming left V 6 bases short and J 10 bases short, with 13 bases between. Germline V gene sequence: CDR1 DFQATT, CDR2 SNEGSKA (reference sequence). The CDR3 loop spans 11 amino acids. This entry belongs to a study of radiotherapy plus CTLA-4 blockade in lung cancer. Study-wide context: Disease control reached approximately 29%, with objective responses in roughly 19%.

Study conclusions and caveats: Response was reportedly best predicted by early blood T cell clone dynamics, with interferon-beta. After radiotherapy and ipilimumab, tumor-derived clones expanded in peripheral blood.

The V and J genes are TRBV20-1 and TRBJ2-1; a possible D gene is TRBD1 (5 bases). The TCR sequence derives from a human donor with non-small cell lung cancer who had stable disease on radiotherapy plus ipilimumab. The sequencing used peripheral blood, collected from a patient treated with radiotherapy plus ipilimumab. CDR3 bases: TGCAGTGCCACCCCGACAGCCGAGCAGTTCTTC. Translated, it gives CSATPTAEQFF.